The 20 T cell receptor beta chains in this list originate from one sample, sequenced in a study of OX40 agonist ivuxolimab in advanced cancers. The library was produced with the immunoSEQ multiplex PCR assay. Imported from immuneACCESS, the table was reduced by TCRdb to in-frame sequences with V and J called. These copies leave out some clones; in studies compared against another copy, an unresolved V gene accounts for under half, and the cause of the remainder is not known. The sample profile shows tens of thousands of clones; roughly nine tenths of them were found once. The ten largest clones add up to approximately 1.5% of the sample. Material: CD4+ or CD8+ T cells sorted from blood, obtained in a trial of the OX40 agonist ivuxolimab. The origin of the receptors is an adult with an advanced solid tumor such as melanoma, head and neck, liver or kidney cancer.

The CDR3, as DNA: TGTGCCAGCAGTAAGACCGGGACTAGCGGGAGTGGTGAGCAGTTCTTC. Translated, it gives CASSKTGTSGSGEQFF. The rearrangement uses TRBV28 and TRBJ2-1, with TRBD2 identical over 14 bases. CDR1 and CDR2 (germline): MDHEN, SYDVKM. V trimming: 5 bases; J trimming: 9 bases; junction bases outside the gene matches: 9. The CDR3 has 16 residues.

A single count supports this clone. The chain is built from TRBV4-3 and TRBJ2-1, with D uncertain. Trimming removed 2 bases at V and 3 bases at J, with 5 bases between. Germline-derived CDR1 and CDR2 are LGHNA and YSLEER. This CDR3 region has 13 residues. The CDR3 is CASSQTSYNEQFF. CDR3 sequence (DNA): TGCGCCAGCAGCCAAACCAGCTACAATGAGCAGTTCTTC.

The rearrangement uses TRBV28 and TRBJ1-6; 7 bases map to TRBD1. Looked up from germline, CDR1 is MDHEN and CDR2 is SYDVKM. V lost 5 bases to trimming and J lost 6 bases; unmatched junction nucleotides: 10. The CDR3 has 16 residues. CDR3 amino acids: CASSTPGQTLNSPLHF. DNA of the CDR3: TGTGCCAGCAGTACTCCGGGACAGACCCTTAATTCACCCCTCCACTTT. The full variable domain, its missing parts supplied by reference TRBV28 and TRBJ1-6, is DVKVTQSSRYLVKRTGEKVFLECVQDMDHENMFWYRQDPGLGLRLIYFSYDVKMKEKGDIPEGYSVSREKKERFSLILESASTNQTSMYLCASSTPGQTLNSPLHFGNGTRLTVT.

The genes are TRBV7-9 and TRBJ1-3, with 8 positions matching TRBD1. Germline assignment: CDR1 SEHNR and CDR2 FQNEAQ (reference sequence). V dropped 6 bases and J dropped 0; count of bases not matched to a gene: 16. The CDR3 has 19 amino acids. CDR3: CASRPRNPGQDHSGNTIYF. In nucleotides, the CDR3 is TGTGCCAGCAGACCCCGAAATCCGGGACAGGACCACTCTGGAAACACCATATATTTT.

The genes are TRBV11-3 and TRBJ2-5; 10 bases map to TRBD2. Looked up from germline, CDR1 is SGHNT and CDR2 is YENEEA. The ends lost 4 bases at V and 3 bases at J; junction bases unmatched: 5. The CDR3 length is 15 residues. CDR3 DNA: TGTGCCAGCAGCTGGACCGGGACTAGCGAAGAGACCCAGTACTTC. Amino acid sequence: CASSWTGTSEETQYF.

The chain is built from TRBV9 and TRBJ2-3; D call uncertain. Germline V gene lookup returns CDR1 SGDLS and CDR2 YYNGEE. V gave up 0 bases and J gave up 6 bases, with 8 bases separating them. This CDR3 is built from 13 residues. Written as DNA, the CDR3 is TGTGCCAGCAGCGTAGCTATCCGGGATACGCAGTATTTT. Translated: CASSVAIRDTQYF. Complete variable domain (other parts from reference TRBV9 and TRBJ2-3): DSGVTQTPKHLITATGQRVTLRCSPRSGDLSVYWYQQSLDQGLQFLIQYYNGEERAKGNILERFSAQQFPDLHSELNLSSLELGDSALYFCASSVAIRDTQYFGPGTRLTVL.

The chain links TRBV6-1 to TRBJ2-7, with 7 bases that match TRBD2. Germline loops: CDR1 MNHNS, CDR2 SASEGT. Trimming took 7 bases from V and 3 from J; bases not matched to a gene: 9. CDR3 length equals 14 residues. CDR3 protein: CASNDGGFLYEQYF. CDR3 nucleotide sequence: TGTGCCAGCAACGACGGGGGGTTCCTCTACGAGCAGTACTTC.

The chain couples TRBV6-5 to TRBJ1-4; D is perhaps TRBD1 (5 bases). Between the trimmed V and J ends, which lost 11 bases and 0 bases, there was a span of 16 bases. The germline V gene has CDR1 MNHEY and CDR2 SVGAGI. This CDR3 is built from 15 residues. The CDR3 DNA sequence: TGTGCCTGCCGACAAGGGGACGCAACTAATGAAAAACTGTTTTTT. Amino acid sequence: CACRQGDATNEKLFF.

The rearrangement joins TRBV28 to TRBJ2-7; D may match TRBD1 or TRBD2 (6 bases each). The CDR3 is 15 residues long. V shed 8 bases and J shed 0 bases, with 17 bases lying between them. Germline V gene sequence: CDR1 MDHEN, CDR2 SYDVKM. The CDR3 nucleotides read TGTGCCAGCGGGGGGCCTTCAGGTGCCTCCTACGAGCAGTACTTC. It codes for CASGGPSGASYEQYF.

V usage is TRBV19 and J usage is TRBJ2-4; 9 bases are a match to TRBD1. V lost 6 bases to trimming and J lost 0 bases; unmatched junction nucleotides: 6. CDR3 length equals 16 residues. From germline, CDR1 is LNHDA and CDR2 SQIVND (reference sequence). The CDR3 bases are TGTGCCAGTAGCACTGGACAGGGGATAGCCAAAAACATTCAGTACTTC. This translates into CASSTGQGIAKNIQYF.

The chain employs TRBV15 and TRBJ2-3; weak D call: TRBD2 (5 bases). The germline gives CDR1 LNHNV, CDR2 YYDKDF (reference sequence). The CDR3 totals 15 residues. V lost 5 bases and J 5 bases, leaving 17 bases between the germline ends. CDR3 residues: CATSYRTGARDTQYF. The CDR3 bases are TGTGCCACCAGCTATCGGACTGGAGCTAGAGATACGCAGTATTTT.

The J gene is TRBJ2-6, the V gene TRBV19; 8 bases agree with TRBD1. Germline loops: CDR1 LNHDA, CDR2 SQIVND (reference sequence). Trimming took 3 bases from V and 0 from J; bases not matched to a gene: 10. This CDR3 has 19 residues. The DNA of the CDR3 is TGTGCCAGTAGTATTGTCGGGGACAGGACATTCTCTGGGGCCAACGTCCTGACTTTC. As protein: CASSIVGDRTFSGANVLTF.

Worth noting for this clone: The same CDR3 also results from other DNA sequences found in this sample. The chain carries TRBV28 and TRBJ2-2, with unresolved D. This CDR3 has 14 amino acids. V gave up 3 bases and J gave up 5 bases, with 10 bases separating them. CDR1 and CDR2 (germline): MDHEN, SYDVKM. In DNA form, the CDR3 reads TGTGCCAGCAGTTTGTCCCGACGGACCGGGGAGCTGTTTTTT. Its protein product is CASSLSRRTGELFF.

The chain employs TRBV7-2 and TRBJ2-5; D is uncertain. This CDR3 is 13 amino acids long. Trimming shortened V by 1 base and J by 0 bases, and 3 bases separated the two germline ends. Per germline, CDR1 SGHTA and CDR2 FQGNSA. Here the CDR3 DNA reads TGTGCCAGCAGCTTAGTCTACCAAGAGACCCAGTACTTC. Amino acid sequence: CASSLVYQETQYF.

The DNA of the CDR3 is TGTGCCAGCAGTTTATCGGGGGTTAGCAATCAGCCCCAGCATTTT. It translates to CASSLSGVSNQPQHF. This sequence joins TRBV28 and TRBJ1-5; TRBD1 might be the D (5 bases). Trimming shortened V by 1 base and J by 0 bases, and 7 bases separated the two germline ends. The CDR3 is 15 amino acids. CDR1 and CDR2 from the germline V gene are MDHEN and SYDVKM.

The chain couples TRBV7-2 to TRBJ2-7, with D uncertain. V lost 4 bases, J lost 5 bases, and 6 bases lay in between. The CDR3 length is 11 residues. Per the germline V gene, CDR1 is SGHTA and CDR2 is FQGNSA. Here the CDR3 reads CASSSVNEQYF. In DNA, the CDR3 is TGTGCCAGCAGCTCTGTAAACGAGCAGTACTTC.

This clone was seen just once. This chain links TRBV18 with TRBJ1-3, with D possibly matching TRBD1 (5 bases). With 8 bases removed from V and 0 bases from J, the gap between germline ends came to 11 bases. This CDR3 is built from 14 residues. Germline V lookup: CDR1 KGHSH, CDR2 LQKENI. The CDR3 nucleotides read TGTGCCAGCCAAGAGGGGAGCTCTGGAAACACCATATATTTT. It codes for CASQEGSSGNTIYF.

The chain links TRBV19 to TRBJ2-5, with D perhaps TRBD1 (5 bases). The CDR3 covers 14 residues. Germline V gene sequence: CDR1 LNHDA, CDR2 SQIVND (reference sequence). Trimming left V 5 bases short and J 4 bases short, with 14 bases between. The CDR3 DNA reads as TGTGCCAGTAGTTTATTAGGGGATCGAGAGACCCAGTACTTC. Translation: CASSLLGDRETQYF.

The chain couples TRBV28 to TRBJ2-1; TRBD2 matches at 13 bases. This CDR3 has 18 residues. The V gene's germline CDR1 is MDHEN and CDR2 SYDVKM. V was clipped by 7 bases and J by 0 bases; unmatched bases: 9. The CDR3 protein is CASTGTSGAGFSYNEQFF. In DNA form, the CDR3 reads TGTGCCAGCACAGGGACTAGCGGGGCCGGCTTCTCCTACAATGAGCAGTTCTTC.

This chain connects TRBV12-5 to TRBJ2-2; tentative D call: TRBD1 (6 bases). This CDR3 is built from 18 residues. V dropped 2 bases and J dropped 3 bases, with 19 bases sitting between them. The germline gives CDR1 LGHNT, CDR2 FRNRAP. This CDR3 reads CASGLLIQGKSDTGELFF. Here the CDR3 DNA reads TGTGCTAGTGGTTTGCTCATACAGGGTAAGTCGGACACCGGGGAGCTGTTTTTT.